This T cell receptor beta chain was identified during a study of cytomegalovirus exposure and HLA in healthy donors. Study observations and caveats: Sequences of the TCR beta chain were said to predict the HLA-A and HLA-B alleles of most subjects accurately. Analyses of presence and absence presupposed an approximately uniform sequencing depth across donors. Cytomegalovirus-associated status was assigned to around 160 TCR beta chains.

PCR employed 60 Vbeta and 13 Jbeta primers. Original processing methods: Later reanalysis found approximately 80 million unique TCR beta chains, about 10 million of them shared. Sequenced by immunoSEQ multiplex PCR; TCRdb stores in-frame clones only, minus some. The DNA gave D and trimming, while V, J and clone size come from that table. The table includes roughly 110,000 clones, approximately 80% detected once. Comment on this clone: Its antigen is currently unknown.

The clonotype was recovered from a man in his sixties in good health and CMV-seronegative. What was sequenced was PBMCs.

The chain's CDR3 is CASRPTGTSGGAFVEQYF. For the CDR3, the DNA is TGTGCCAGCAGGCCCACCGGGACTAGCGGGGGGGCGTTTGTCGAGCAGTACTTC. The chain uses TRBV2 and TRBJ2-7; 16 bases map to TRBD2. The CDR3 is 18 amino acids. J was trimmed by 6 bases and V by 6 bases; bases with no gene match: 14. In germline, CDR1 is SNHLY, CDR2 FYNNEI.